This TCR beta chain is drawn from a study of T cells after yellow fever vaccination (dated by TCRdb to the late 2010s). For the wider study: The SMART-Seq v4 Ultra Low Input RNA kit was used to prepare libraries from fractions with low cell numbers. Two healthy male donors, one aged 18 to 30 and one aged 30 to 40 years, made up the cohort. To follow T-cell clones before and after both primary and booster YFV17D yellow fever vaccination, bulk TCR alpha and beta repertoires underwent longitudinal sequencing. Blood samples were taken at several timepoints before and after primary and secondary immunization, and bulk PBMC replicates and cell subsets were isolated. Findings and caveats that apply to the study as a whole: Because the study included only a couple of donors, the extent to which the findings can be generalized is limited. Most clones expanded after primary vaccination were re-detected after the booster (almost 98% of CD4 and more than 70% of CD8), suggesting broad memory maintenance. Because abundant contaminating clonotypes from the bulk population could be contained in FACS-sorted repertoires, computational filtering was required. Compared with the primary T-cell response, the secondary T-cell response was weaker but faster, peaking on day 5 rather than day 15. A small fraction of clonotypes appeared in both the CD4 and CD8 compartments, likely as a result of convergent recombination.

The sample's treatment or condition label, decoded: live attenuated yellow fever vaccine strain. A standard Ficoll-Paque protocol was used to isolate PBMCs from peripheral blood. CD4 and CD8 T-cell fractions were isolated with Dynabeads CD4 and CD8 positive selection kits. TriZol was used to extract RNA from bulk PBMCs, CD4 and CD8 fractions, and dextramer-positive and dextramer-negative fractions. The germline V gene encodes CDR1 LNHNV and CDR2 YYDKDF (reference sequence). The germline ends are 18 bases apart after V is trimmed by 5 bases and J by 7 bases. The CDR3 covers 15 residues, taking in both the cysteine and the phenylalanine. Just the 45-base CDR3 DNA is kept, in frame starting at base 1. For this clonotype: Its antigen target is currently unknown. No per-base quality is available; no much larger clone lies one base away.

Sequencing was carried out with an Illumina NovaSeq 6000. TCR cDNA was synthesized by 5'RACE template switching, through which a universal primer site and unique molecular identifiers were introduced. Priming of cDNA synthesis was performed from both the TCR alpha and TCR beta constant segments. Two PCR steps were used to amplify libraries, with sample barcodes and sequencing adapters being added in the second step. Libraries were sequenced on Illumina HiSeq 2500 (2x100 bp) or NovaSeq (2x150 bp). The published analysis was carried out like this. Reads were demultiplexed and collapsed into UMI consensus sequences with MIGEC, and V(D)J alignment was performed with MiXCR. Clonotypes responding to the vaccine were identified with edgeR on replicate PBMC samples, with the criteria of FDR below 0.01 and a log2 fold change above 5 up to day 15. CD4 or CD8 identity was assigned to each bulk clonotype according to whether the clonotype was present at higher abundance in the sequenced CD4 repertoire or the sequenced CD8 repertoire. The public reads were reprocessed in TCRdb via fastp at Q25 and MiXCR, keeping in-frame beta chains. Every entry covers one CDR3 protein and lists the most common genes and DNA from its rows. The V and J calls, along with clone size, are taken from TCRdb and not from the paper's own processing. This sample is represented by 150,000 or so distinct CDR3 sequences; 9.3% of them were singletons. The ten biggest clones cover around 35% of the sample.

The source of this sequence is a man younger than 35 who received the YFV17D yellow fever vaccine. The rearrangement combines TRBV15 with TRBJ2-1; the D gene is perhaps TRBD1, from 7 matching bases. The sequencing here drew on CD8+ T cells sorted from PBMCs, taken 45 days after the yellow fever booster vaccination. The CDR3 protein is CATSPTTAGGNEQFF. Read as DNA, the sequence is TGTGCCACCAGCCCTACCACTGCAGGGGGGAATGAGCAGTTCTTC. When the CDR3 is completed using the reference TRBV15 and TRBJ2-1 genes on either side, the full variable domain is DAMVIQNPRYQVTQFGKPVTLSCSQTLNHNVMYWYQQKSSQAPKLLFHYYDKDFNNEADTPDNFQSRRPNTSFCFLDIRSPGLGDTAMYLCATSPTTAGGNEQFFGPGTRLTVL.